This T cell receptor (beta chain) was captured in a study of blood T cell repertoires in COVID-19. V gave up 4 bases and J gave up 7 bases; unmatched junction bases: 10. Germline lookup yields CDR1 KGHSH and CDR2 LQKENI. The CDR3 is 16 residues long. Sequencing used immunoSEQ multiplex PCR; TCRdb keeps in-frame clones, though not all of them. The sample has hundreds of thousands of clones; 70% to 90% are singletons. Sequencing was performed on PBMCs or T cells enriched from blood (not recorded which). The sequence derives from a woman aged 18 to 35 who had been exposed to COVID-19. This chain connects TRBV18 to TRBJ1-6; 7 bases agree with TRBD1. The CDR3 DNA follows: TGTGCCAGCTCACGAGGGGGCGGCCAGGGAAATTCACCCCTCCACTTT. This gives the protein CASSRGGGQGNSPLHF.